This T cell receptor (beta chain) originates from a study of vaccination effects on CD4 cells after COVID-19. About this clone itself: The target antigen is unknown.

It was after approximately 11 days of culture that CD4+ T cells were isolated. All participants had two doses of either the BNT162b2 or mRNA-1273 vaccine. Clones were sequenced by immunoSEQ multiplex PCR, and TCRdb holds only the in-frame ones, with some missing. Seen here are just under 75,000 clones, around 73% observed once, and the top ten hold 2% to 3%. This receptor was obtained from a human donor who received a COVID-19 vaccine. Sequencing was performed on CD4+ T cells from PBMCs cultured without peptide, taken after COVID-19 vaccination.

CDR3: CASKKRDKTNYGYTF. The CDR3 coding sequence is TGTGCCAGTAAAAAGAGGGACAAGACGAACTATGGCTACACCTTC. V usage is TRBV19 and J usage is TRBJ1-2, with a possible D match to TRBD1 (6 bases). The CDR3 runs to 15 residues. The V gene's germline CDR1 is LNHDA and CDR2 SQIVND (reference sequence). V was clipped by 7 bases and J by 2 bases, with 17 bases between them.